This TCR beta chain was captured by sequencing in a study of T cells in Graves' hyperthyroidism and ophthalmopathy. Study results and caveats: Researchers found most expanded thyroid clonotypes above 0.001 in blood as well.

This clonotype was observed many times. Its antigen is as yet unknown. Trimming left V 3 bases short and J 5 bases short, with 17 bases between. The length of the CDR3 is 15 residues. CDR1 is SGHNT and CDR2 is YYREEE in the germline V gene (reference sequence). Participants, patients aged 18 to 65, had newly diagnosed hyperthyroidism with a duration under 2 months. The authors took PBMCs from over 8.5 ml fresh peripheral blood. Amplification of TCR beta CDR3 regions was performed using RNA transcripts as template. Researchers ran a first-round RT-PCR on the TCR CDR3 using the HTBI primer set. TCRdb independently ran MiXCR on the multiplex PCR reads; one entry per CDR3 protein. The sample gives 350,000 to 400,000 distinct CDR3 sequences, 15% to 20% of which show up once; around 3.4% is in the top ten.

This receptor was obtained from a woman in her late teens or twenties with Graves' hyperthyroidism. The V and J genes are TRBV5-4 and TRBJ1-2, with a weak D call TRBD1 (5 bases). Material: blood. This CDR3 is CASSSTWTGTYGYTF. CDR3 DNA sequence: TGTGCCAGCAGCTCTACCTGGACGGGGACTTATGGCTACACCTTC.